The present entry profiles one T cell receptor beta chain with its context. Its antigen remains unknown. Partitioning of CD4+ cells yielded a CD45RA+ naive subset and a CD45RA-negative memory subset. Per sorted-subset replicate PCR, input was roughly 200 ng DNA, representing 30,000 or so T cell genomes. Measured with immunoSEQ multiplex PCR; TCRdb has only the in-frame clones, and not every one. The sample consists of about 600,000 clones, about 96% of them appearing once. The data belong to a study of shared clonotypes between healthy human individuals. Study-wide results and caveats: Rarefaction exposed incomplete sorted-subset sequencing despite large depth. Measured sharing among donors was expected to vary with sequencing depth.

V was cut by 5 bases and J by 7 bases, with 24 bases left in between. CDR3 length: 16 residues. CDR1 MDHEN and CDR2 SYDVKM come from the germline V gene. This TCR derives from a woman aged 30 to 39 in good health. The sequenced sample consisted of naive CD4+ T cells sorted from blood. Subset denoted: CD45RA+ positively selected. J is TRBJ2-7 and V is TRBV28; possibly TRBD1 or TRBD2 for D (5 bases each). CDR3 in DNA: TGTGCCAGCAGTCCCCCGGGCGGACGGGGCTTCCGAGAGCAGTACTTC. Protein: CASSPPGGRGFREQYF.